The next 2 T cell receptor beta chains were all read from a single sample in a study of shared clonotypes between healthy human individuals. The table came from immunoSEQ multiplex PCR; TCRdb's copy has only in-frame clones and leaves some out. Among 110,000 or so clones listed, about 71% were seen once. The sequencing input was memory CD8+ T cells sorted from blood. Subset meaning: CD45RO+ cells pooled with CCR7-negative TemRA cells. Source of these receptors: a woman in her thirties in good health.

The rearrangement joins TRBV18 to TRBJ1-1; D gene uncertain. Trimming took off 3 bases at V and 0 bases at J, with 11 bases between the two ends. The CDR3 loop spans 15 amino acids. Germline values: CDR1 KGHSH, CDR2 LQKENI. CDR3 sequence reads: CASSPASSLNTEAFF. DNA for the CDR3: TGTGCCAGCTCACCTGCCAGCTCTTTGAACACTGAAGCTTTCTTT. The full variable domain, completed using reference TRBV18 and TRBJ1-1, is NAGVMQNPRHLVRRRGQEARLRCSPMKGHSHVYWYRQLPEEGLKFMVYLQKENIIDESGMPKERFSAEFPKEGPSILRIQQVVRGDSAAYFCASSPASSLNTEAFFGQGTRLTVV.

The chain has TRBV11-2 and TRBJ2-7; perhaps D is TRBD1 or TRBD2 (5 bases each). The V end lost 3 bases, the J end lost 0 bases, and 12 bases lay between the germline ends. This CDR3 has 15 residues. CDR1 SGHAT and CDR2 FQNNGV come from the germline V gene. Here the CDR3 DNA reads TGTGCCAGCAGCTTTGGCCCAGGGAGCTCCTACGAGCAGTACTTC. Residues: CASSFGPGSSYEQYF.